The present TCR beta chain was sequenced within a study of response to subunit inactivated influenza vaccine. TCRdb re-called the RT-PCR reads through MiXCR, storing one row per CDR3 protein. The sample gives about 530,000 distinct CDR3 sequences, around 13% of which show up once; approximately 14% is in the top ten. At least ten counts were recorded for this clonotype. The antigen remains undetermined. V was shortened by 5 bases and J by 3 bases, with 15 bases between the two germline ends. Germline V gene sequence: CDR1 SGDLS, CDR2 YYNGEE. The CDR3 runs 15 residues. Study conclusions and caveats: Each seasonal influenza vaccination recruits few new T cells, the authors suggested.

Specimen: PBMCs from blood, collected roughly 47 days after vaccination. The V gene is TRBV9, the J gene TRBJ2-1, with a possible D match to TRBD1 (6 bases). The clonotype was recovered from a man in his fifties who received an inactivated influenza vaccine. This CDR3 reads CASRRGTFLYNEQFF. The DNA for the CDR3 is TGTGCCAGCAGGAGAGGGACATTTCTCTACAATGAGCAGTTCTTC.